This T cell receptor beta chain appears in the sequencing data of a study of T cells in Graves' hyperthyroidism and ophthalmopathy. There were TCR beta CDR3 regions amplified from RNA transcripts. HTBI primers were employed in a first-round RT-PCR of the TCR CDR3. TCRdb independently ran MiXCR on the multiplex PCR reads; one entry per CDR3 protein. In the table there are around 300,000 distinct CDR3 sequences, roughly 15% of which are singletons. This clonotype was seen at least ten times. Its antigen is as yet unknown. Overall study results and limits: Ophthalmopathy, as predicted by the model, came a median about six months after the prediction.

This TCR was sampled from a woman aged 35 to 49 with Graves' hyperthyroidism. Material: blood.

CDR3 amino acids: CASTRLNTEAFF. CDR3 DNA sequence: TGTGCCAGCACCCGACTGAACACTGAAGCTTTCTTT. The J gene is TRBJ1-1, the V gene TRBV12-3 or TRBV12-4; D is unresolved. The CDR3 is made up of 12 amino acids. V was shortened by 7 bases and J by 0 bases, with 6 bases between the two germline ends.